This T cell receptor (beta chain) was recovered during a study of T cells in Graves' hyperthyroidism and ophthalmopathy. The study based diagnoses on clinical symptoms, serum thyroxine and TRAb, thyroid ultrasound and orbital computed tomography. RNA transcripts provided the source from which TCR beta CDR3 regions were amplified. First-round RT-PCR with HTBI primers amplified the TCR CDR3 region. TCRdb used MiXCR to reprocess the multiplex PCR reads, holding one entry per CDR3 protein. The sample yields about 200,000 distinct CDR3 sequences, around 17% seen once. CDR1 and CDR2 from the germline V gene are MNHEY and SMNVEV (reference sequence). The CDR3 contains 17 residues. Trimming removed 0 bases from V and 0 bases from J, with 9 bases in between.

The sequencing input was blood. The V and J genes are TRBV27 and TRBJ1-6; a possible D gene is TRBD1 (5 bases). The clonotype comes from a woman aged 45-65 years with Graves' hyperthyroidism. Here the CDR3 reads CASSLSIRGSYNSPLHF. CDR3 nucleotide sequence: TGTGCCAGCAGTTTATCGATTAGGGGCTCCTATAATTCACCCCTCCACTTT.